This T cell receptor beta chain is from a study of OX40 agonist ivuxolimab in advanced cancers. As for the study more broadly: Ivuxolimab was an agonistic, fully human IgG2 monoclonal antibody directed against OX40 (CD134), a costimulatory receptor. In the dose-escalation cohort, approximately 82% of patients were male, and the mean age was roughly 60 years with a range of roughly 23 to 79. Of the roughly 52 dose-escalation patients, hepatocellular carcinoma was present in around 20, melanoma in roughly 15, renal cell carcinoma in 9 and head and neck cancer in 9. Prior anti-PD-1, anti-PD-L1 or anti-CTLA-4 therapy was permitted, and 40% to 50% of dose-escalation patients had received checkpoint inhibitors. Peripheral TCRbeta sequencing aimed to test whether ivuxolimab altered TCR sequence diversity and caused clonal T-cell expansion. Intravenous ivuxolimab was administered to patients every 2 weeks at six dose levels: 0.01, 0.1, 0.3, 1.5, 3 and 10 mg/kg. The paper covers the monotherapy dose-escalation part of the phase I ivuxolimab trial, which included N ≈ 57 patients. Partial responses occurred in three dose-escalation patients, of whom one had hepatocellular carcinoma and two had cutaneous melanoma.

Patients with autoimmune disease history or receiving systemic immunosuppression were excluded from the trial. Peripheral blood for TCR sequencing was drawn from every dose cohort at baseline, at cycle 4 day 1 and at cycle 7 day 1. The samples were taken from a phase I, first-in-human, multicenter, open-label dose-escalation trial of ivuxolimab. Adults with locally advanced or metastatic melanoma, renal cell, hepatocellular, or head and neck squamous cell carcinoma were enrolled in the trial. Before TCR sequencing, CD4+ and CD8+ T cells were separately sorted from peripheral blood. As encoded in the germline V gene, CDR1 is MNHEY while CDR2 is SVGAGI. Its CDR3 holds 15 amino acids, cysteine through phenylalanine. Only the CDR3 DNA stays, 45 bases, in frame from base 1. Ends trimmed: V by 6 bases, J by 0 bases; bases unmatched to a gene: 7. As to this clone: It has no known antigen specificity. No base quality information exists; no much larger clone differs at one position.

Genomic DNA was extracted from sorted cells for sequencing of the TCRbeta CDR3 region. The immunoSEQ Assay was used for sequencing of TCRbeta CDR3 regions. TCRdb re-hosts the immuneACCESS table, in-frame sequences only. Its copies lack some clones; in the studies checked, an unresolved V gene accounts for under half of them, and the cause for the rest is not known. Counted in this sample were 60,000 or so clones; about 90% of them appeared once. In total, the top ten clones hold 4.8% of the sample. Results the study describes overall, beyond this receptor: Low levels of normalized T-cell clonal expansion were also seen in some patients who did not respond. The antigen specificity of the clonally expanded peripheral T cells was not determined. After ivuxolimab, expanded clones were on average more numerous among CD8+ T cells than among CD4+ T cells. Clonal expansion of both CD4+ and CD8+ blood T cells was observed from baseline to week 6 at doses 0.1 to 3.0 mg/kg. In the 0.1-3.0 mg/kg groups, partial responders had among the lowest normalized peripheral clonal expansion, particularly in CD8+ T cells.

The sequence joins TRBV6-5 to TRBJ2-7, and 8 junction bases match TRBD1. This sequence originates from an adult with an advanced solid tumor such as melanoma, head and neck, liver or kidney cancer. Sequenced here: CD4+ or CD8+ T cells sorted from blood, sampled in a trial of the OX40 agonist ivuxolimab. The nucleotide sequence is TGTGCCAGCAGGTCTTCCGGGACAGGCTCCTACGAGCAGTACTTC. This encodes CASRSSGTGSYEQYF.